This TCR beta chain was obtained from a study of PD-L1 blockade in urothelial cancer. Study-level information: Atezolizumab, begun by patients in about 2014, was given at 1,200 mg intravenously every 3 weeks. About 90% of the 29 patients comprised males who had bladder-origin urothelial cancer.

This CDR3 is 15 amino acids long. Germline lookup yields CDR1 SGHTA and CDR2 FQGNSA. V shed 0 bases and J shed 0 bases, with 8 bases lying between them. The table came from immunoSEQ multiplex PCR; TCRdb's copy has only in-frame clones and leaves some out. This table holds fewer than 65,000 clones, around nine tenths found once. Time point in this sample: pretreatment peripheral blood. This clonotype originated in a woman aged 60-70 years with urothelial cancer. The input for sequencing was PBMCs, taken around atezolizumab (anti-PD-L1) treatment. This chain uses TRBV7-2 with TRBJ2-5, with TRBD2 as a possible D gene (6 bases). The CDR3 region has the DNA TGTGCCAGCAGCTTAGCGGGGGGATACCAAGAGACCCAGTACTTC. Translating gives CASSLAGGYQETQYF.